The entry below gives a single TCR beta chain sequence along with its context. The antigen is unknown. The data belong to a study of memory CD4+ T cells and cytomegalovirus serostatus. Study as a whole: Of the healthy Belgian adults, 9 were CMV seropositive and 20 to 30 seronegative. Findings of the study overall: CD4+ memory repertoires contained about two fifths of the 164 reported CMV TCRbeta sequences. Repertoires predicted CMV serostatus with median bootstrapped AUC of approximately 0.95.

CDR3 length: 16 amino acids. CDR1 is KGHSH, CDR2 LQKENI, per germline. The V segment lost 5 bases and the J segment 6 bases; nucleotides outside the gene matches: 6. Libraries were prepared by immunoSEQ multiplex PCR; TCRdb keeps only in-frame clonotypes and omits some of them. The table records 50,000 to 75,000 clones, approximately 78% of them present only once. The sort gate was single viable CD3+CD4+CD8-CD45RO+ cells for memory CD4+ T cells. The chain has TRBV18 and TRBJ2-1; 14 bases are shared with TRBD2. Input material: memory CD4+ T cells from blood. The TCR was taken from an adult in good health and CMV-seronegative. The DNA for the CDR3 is TGTGCCAGCTCAGCAGGACTAGCGGGGGGTGGCAATGAGCAGTTCTTC. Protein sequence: CASSAGLAGGGNEQFF. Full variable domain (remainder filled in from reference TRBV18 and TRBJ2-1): NAGVMQNPRHLVRRRGQEARLRCSPMKGHSHVYWYRQLPEEGLKFMVYLQKENIIDESGMPKERFSAEFPKEGPSILRIQQVVRGDSAAYFCASSAGLAGGGNEQFFGPGTRLTVL.